In this sample, the clone carrying this T cell receptor (beta chain) turned up once. In the authors' methods: Reference gene primers were amplified, and this amplification served to estimate nucleated cell counts. TCRdb keeps only in-frame clones here, not all; method: immunoSEQ multiplex PCR. For V, J and clone size, that table is used; D and trimming come from the DNA. There are about 75,000 clones in the sample; about 74% occur only once, and 2.6% lies in the top ten. This entry is derived from a study of blood T cell repertoires in COVID-19. Overall study context: Spain, Italy and the United States supplied samples that represented acute and convalescent COVID-19. T cells, B-cell-depleted T cells, or PBMCs supplied cDNA or gDNA.

Trimming pared 1 base from V and 6 bases from J, leaving 7 bases between. The CDR3 is 12 residues long. Germline assignment: CDR1 SGHTA and CDR2 FQGTGA. The TCR originated in a human donor with acute or convalescent COVID-19. The donor label of this sample is uncertain. The V and J genes are TRBV7-3 and TRBJ2-7; D is possibly TRBD2 (6 bases). Sequences were obtained from peripheral blood. CDR3 bases: TGTGCCAGCAGCTTAATGCGGGGCGAGCAGTACTTC. This translates into CASSLMRGEQYF.